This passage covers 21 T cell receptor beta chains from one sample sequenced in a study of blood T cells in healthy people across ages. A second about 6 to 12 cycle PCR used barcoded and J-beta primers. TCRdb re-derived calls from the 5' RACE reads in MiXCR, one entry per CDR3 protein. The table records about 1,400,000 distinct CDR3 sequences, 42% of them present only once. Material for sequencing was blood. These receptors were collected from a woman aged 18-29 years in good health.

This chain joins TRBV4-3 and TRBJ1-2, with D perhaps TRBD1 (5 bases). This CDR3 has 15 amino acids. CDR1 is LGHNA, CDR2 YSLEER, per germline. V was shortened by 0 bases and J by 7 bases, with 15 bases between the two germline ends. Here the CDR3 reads CASSQDPEGALGYTF. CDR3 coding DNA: TGCGCCAGCAGCCAAGATCCGGAAGGGGCGCTTGGCTACACCTTC.

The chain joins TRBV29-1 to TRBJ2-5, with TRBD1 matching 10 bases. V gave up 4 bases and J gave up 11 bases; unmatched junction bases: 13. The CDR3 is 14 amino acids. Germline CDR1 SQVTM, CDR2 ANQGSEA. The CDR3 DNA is TGCAGCGTTGGGGACAGGGGAAGCTCCTACGGGCAGTACTTC. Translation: CSVGDRGSSYGQYF.

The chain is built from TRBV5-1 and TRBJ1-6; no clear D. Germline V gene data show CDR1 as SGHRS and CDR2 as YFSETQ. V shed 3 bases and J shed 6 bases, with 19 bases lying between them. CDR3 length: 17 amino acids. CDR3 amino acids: CASSSRTDIWSNSPLHF. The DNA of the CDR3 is TGCGCCAGCAGCTCGAGAACTGACATTTGGAGTAATTCACCCCTCCACTTT.

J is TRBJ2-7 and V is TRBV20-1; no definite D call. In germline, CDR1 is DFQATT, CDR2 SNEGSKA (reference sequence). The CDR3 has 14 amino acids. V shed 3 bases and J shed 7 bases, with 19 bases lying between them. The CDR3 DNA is TGCAGTGCTAGGGTGAGCGCCTCCTACAATGAGCAGTACTTC. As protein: CSARVSASYNEQYF.

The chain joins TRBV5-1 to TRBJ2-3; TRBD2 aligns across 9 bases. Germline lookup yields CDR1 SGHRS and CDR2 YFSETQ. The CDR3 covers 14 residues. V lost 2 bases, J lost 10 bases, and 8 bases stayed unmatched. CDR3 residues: CASSLGSGGGAQYF. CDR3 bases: TGCGCCAGCAGCTTAGGTAGCGGGGGAGGCGCGCAGTATTTT.

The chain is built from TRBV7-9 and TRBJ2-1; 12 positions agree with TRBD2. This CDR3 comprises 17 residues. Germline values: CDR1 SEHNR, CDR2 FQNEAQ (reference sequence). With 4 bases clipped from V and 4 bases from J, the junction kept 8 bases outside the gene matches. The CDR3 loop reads CASSWRLAGASYNEQFF. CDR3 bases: TGTGCCAGCAGCTGGCGACTAGCGGGGGCCAGTTACAATGAGCAGTTCTTC.

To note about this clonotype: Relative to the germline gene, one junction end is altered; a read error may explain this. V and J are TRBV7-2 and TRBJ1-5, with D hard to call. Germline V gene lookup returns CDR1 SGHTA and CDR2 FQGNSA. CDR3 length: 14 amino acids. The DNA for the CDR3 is TGTGCCAGCAGCCTAGCGGGCGACTGGCAGCCCCAGCATTTT. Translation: CASSLAGDWQPQHF.

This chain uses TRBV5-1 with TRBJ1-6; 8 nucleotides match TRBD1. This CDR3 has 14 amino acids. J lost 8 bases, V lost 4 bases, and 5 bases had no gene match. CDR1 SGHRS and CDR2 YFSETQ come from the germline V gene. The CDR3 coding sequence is TGCGCCAGCAGCACGGACAGGGAGGATTCACCCCTCCACTTT. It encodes CASSTDREDSPLHF.

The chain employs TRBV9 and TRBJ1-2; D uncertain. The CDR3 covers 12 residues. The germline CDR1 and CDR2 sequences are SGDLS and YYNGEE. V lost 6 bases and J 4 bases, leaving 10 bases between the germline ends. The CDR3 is CASNPVGYGYTF. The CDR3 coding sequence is TGTGCCAGCAACCCCGTGGGCTATGGCTACACCTTC.

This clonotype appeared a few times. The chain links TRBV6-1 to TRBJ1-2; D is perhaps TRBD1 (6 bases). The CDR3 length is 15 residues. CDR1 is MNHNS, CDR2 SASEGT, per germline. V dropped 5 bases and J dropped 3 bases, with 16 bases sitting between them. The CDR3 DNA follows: TGTGCCAGCAGTCCCACAGGGAGACCGGACTATGGCTACACCTTC. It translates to CASSPTGRPDYGYTF.

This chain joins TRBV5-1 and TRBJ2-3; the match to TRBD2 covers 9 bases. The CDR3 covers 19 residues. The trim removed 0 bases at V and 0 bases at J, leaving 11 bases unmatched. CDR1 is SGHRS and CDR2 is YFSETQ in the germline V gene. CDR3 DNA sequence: TGCGCCAGCAGCTTGGGTGGTAGCGGGAGAGCTTCGAGCACAGATACGCAGTATTTT. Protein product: CASSLGGSGRASSTDTQYF. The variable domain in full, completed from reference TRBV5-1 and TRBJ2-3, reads KAGVTQTPRYLIKTRGQQVTLSCSPISGHRSVSWYQQTPGQGLQFLFEYFSETQRNKGNFPGRFSGRQFSNSRSEMNVSTLELGDSALYLCASSLGGSGRASSTDTQYFGPGTRLTVL.

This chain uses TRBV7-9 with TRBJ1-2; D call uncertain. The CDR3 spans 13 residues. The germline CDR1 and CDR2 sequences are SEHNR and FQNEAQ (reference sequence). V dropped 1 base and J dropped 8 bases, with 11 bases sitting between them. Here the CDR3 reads CASSLERVSGYTF. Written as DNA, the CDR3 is TGTGCCAGCAGCTTAGAGAGGGTGAGCGGCTACACCTTC.

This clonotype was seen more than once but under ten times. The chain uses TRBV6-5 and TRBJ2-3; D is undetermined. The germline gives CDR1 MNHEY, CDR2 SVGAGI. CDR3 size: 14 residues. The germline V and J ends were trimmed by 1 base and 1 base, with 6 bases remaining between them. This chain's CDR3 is CASSYLSGTDTQYF. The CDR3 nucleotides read TGTGCCAGCAGTTACTTGAGTGGCACAGATACGCAGTATTTT.

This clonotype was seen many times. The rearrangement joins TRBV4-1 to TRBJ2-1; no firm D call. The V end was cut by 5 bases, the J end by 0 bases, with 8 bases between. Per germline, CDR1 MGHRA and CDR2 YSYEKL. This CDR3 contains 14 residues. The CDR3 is CASSEQSSYNEQFF. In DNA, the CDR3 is TGCGCCAGCAGCGAACAGAGCTCCTACAATGAGCAGTTCTTC.

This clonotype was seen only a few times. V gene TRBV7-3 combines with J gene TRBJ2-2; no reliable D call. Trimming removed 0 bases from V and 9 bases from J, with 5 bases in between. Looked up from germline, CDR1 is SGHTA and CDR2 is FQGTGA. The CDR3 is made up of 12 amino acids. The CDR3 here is CASSLTSRELFF. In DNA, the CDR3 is TGTGCCAGCAGCTTAACGTCGAGGGAGCTGTTTTTT.

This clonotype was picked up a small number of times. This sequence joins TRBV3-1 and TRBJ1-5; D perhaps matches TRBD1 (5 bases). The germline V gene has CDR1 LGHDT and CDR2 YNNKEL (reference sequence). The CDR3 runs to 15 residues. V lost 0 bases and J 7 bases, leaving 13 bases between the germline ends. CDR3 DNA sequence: TGTGCCAGCAGCCAAGATAGCGGAGGGGACCAGCCCCAGCATTTT. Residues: CASSQDSGGDQPQHF.

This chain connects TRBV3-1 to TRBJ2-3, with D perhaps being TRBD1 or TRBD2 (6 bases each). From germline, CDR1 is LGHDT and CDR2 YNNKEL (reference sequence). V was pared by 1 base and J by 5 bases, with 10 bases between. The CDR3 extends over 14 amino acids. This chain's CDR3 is CASSQAGAGDTQYF. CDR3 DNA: TGTGCCAGCAGCCAAGCGGGGGCGGGAGATACGCAGTATTTT.

This chain's CDR3 is CSATGSRGGTDTQYF. The CDR3 region has the DNA TGCAGTGCTACTGGCAGTAGGGGAGGCACAGATACGCAGTATTTT. The chain uses TRBV20-1 and TRBJ2-3; the D call may be TRBD1 or TRBD2 (5 bases each). CDR1 is DFQATT, CDR2 SNEGSKA, per germline (reference sequence). This CDR3 region has 15 residues. V lost 4 bases to trimming and J lost 1 base, with 15 bases between them.

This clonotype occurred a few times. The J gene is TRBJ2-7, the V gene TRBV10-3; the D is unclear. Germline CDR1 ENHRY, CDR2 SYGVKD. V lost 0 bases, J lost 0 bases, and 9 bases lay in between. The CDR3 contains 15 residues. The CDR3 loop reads CAISESGPSSYEQYF. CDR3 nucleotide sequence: TGTGCCATCAGTGAGTCGGGCCCGAGCTCCTACGAGCAGTACTTC.

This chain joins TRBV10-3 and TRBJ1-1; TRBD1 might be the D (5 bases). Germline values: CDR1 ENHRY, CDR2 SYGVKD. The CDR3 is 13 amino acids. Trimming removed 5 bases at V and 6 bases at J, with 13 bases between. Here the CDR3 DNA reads TGTGCCATCAGTTCTGGACAAGAGGCTGAAGCTTTCTTT. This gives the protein CAISSGQEAEAFF.

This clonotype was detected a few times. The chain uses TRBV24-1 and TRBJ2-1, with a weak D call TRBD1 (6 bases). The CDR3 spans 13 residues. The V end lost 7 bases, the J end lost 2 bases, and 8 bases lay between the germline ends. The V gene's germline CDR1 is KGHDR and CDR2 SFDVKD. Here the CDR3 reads CATSSGAYNEQFF. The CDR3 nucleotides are TGTGCCACCAGCTCAGGGGCCTACAATGAGCAGTTCTTC.